This T cell receptor beta chain was identified during a study of T cell repertoires in cytomegalovirus infection. V lost 4 bases and J lost 4; bases outside the gene matches: 8. The CDR3 is made up of 16 amino acids. Germline-derived CDR1 and CDR2 are SGHDT and YYEEEE. TCRdb redid the calling of the reads with MiXCR, one entry per CDR3 protein. The data show 200,000 to 250,000 distinct CDR3 sequences, over 20% seen once. This clonotype was detected ten times or more. This TCR came from a human donor in good health (CMV status not recorded). Some clones in this sample may be carry-over from other donors' samples. The chain links TRBV5-6 to TRBJ2-1; 10 nucleotides align to TRBD1. Material: CD8+ T cells from PBMCs. The CDR3 loop reads CASSVTGQGIYNEQFF. Written as DNA, the CDR3 is TGTGCCAGCAGCGTAACGGGACAGGGGATTTACAATGAGCAGTTCTTC.